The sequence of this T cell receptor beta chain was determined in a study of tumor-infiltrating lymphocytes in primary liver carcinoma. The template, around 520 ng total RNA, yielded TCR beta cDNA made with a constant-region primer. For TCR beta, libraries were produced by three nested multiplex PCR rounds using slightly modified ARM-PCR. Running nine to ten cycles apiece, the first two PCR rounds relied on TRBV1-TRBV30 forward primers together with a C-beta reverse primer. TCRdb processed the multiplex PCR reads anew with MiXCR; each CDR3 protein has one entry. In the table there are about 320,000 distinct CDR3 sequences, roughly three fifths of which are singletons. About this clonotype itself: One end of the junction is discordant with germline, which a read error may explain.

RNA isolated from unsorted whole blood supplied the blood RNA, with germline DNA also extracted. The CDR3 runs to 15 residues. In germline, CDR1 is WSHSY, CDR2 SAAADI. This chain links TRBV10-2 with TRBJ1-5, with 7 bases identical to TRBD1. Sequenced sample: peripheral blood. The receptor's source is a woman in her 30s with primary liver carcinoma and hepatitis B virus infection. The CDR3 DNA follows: TGCGCCAGCAGGCGACAGGGCGATAGCAATCAGCCCCAGCAATTT. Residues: CASRRQGDSNQPQQF.